A single sample gave rise to the 25 T cell receptor beta chains below, sequenced in a study of shared clonotypes between healthy human individuals. Sequencing used immunoSEQ multiplex PCR; TCRdb keeps in-frame clones, though not all of them. The table records 950,000 to 1,100,000 clones, approximately 80% of them present only once. The sequencing input was memory CD4+ T cells from PBMCs. Sample subset: CD45RA-negative fraction. Receptors originate from a man aged 18 to 35 in good health. Some clones in this sample may be carry-over from other donors' samples.

This clone was observed a single time. The chain has TRBV18 and TRBJ2-3, with 9 positions matching TRBD2. CDR1 and CDR2 from the germline V gene are KGHSH and LQKENI. CDR3 length: 16 amino acids. Losses at the gene ends were 2 bases for V and 4 bases for J; bases not matched to a gene: 7. The CDR3: CASSPGLAGTADTQYF. CDR3 DNA sequence: TGTGCCAGCTCACCAGGGCTAGCGGGAACAGCAGATACGCAGTATTTT.

This clone was counted a single time. The CDR3 DNA sequence: TGTGCCAGCAGACGGCAGACAGGGCTGGCCTATGGCTACACCTTC. Protein sequence: CASRRQTGLAYGYTF. This chain joins TRBV6-1 and TRBJ1-2, with TRBD1 identical over 7 bases. Unmatched junction bases numbered 11, after V lost 6 bases and J lost 4 bases. The CDR3 totals 15 residues. CDR1 is MNHNS, CDR2 SASEGT, per germline.

The chain is built from TRBV5-5 and TRBJ1-3; D possibly corresponds to TRBD1 (6 bases). Per germline, CDR1 SGHKS and CDR2 YYEKEE (reference sequence). The CDR3 has 15 amino acids. V shed 3 bases and J shed 8 bases, with 18 bases lying between them. This chain's CDR3 is CASSSQGGSRYTIYF. DNA for the CDR3: TGTGCCAGCAGCTCCCAAGGGGGTTCGCGATACACCATATATTTT.

The genes are TRBV30 and TRBJ2-1; 8 bases agree with TRBD1. CDR1 GTSNPN and CDR2 SVGIG come from the germline V gene (reference sequence). This CDR3 is 13 amino acids long. V lost 8 bases and J lost 6; bases outside the gene matches: 9. The CDR3 nucleotides read TGTGCCCGCGACAGGGGACCCCTCAATGAGCAGTTCTTC. Its protein is CARDRGPLNEQFF.

This clone was observed a handful of times. The chain couples TRBV9 to TRBJ2-1; D gene ambiguous. From germline, CDR1 is SGDLS and CDR2 YYNGEE. V was cut by 2 bases and J by 5 bases, with 14 bases left in between. The length of the CDR3 is 15 residues. CDR3 nucleotides: TGTGCCAGCAGCGTTCAGGATGGCCGCAACAATGAGCAGTTCTTC. It is translated as CASSVQDGRNNEQFF.

The chain recombines TRBV9 with TRBJ2-3, with 9 bases that match TRBD2. CDR1 is SGDLS and CDR2 is YYNGEE in the germline V gene. Losses at the gene ends were 1 base for V and 3 bases for J; bases not matched to a gene: 3. The CDR3 is 15 amino acids. Here the CDR3 reads CASSVLAGQTDTQYF. As DNA, the CDR3 is TGTGCCAGCAGCGTACTAGCGGGACAGACAGATACGCAGTATTTT.

J is TRBJ2-7 and V is TRBV28, with D tentatively TRBD1 (6 bases). Looked up from germline, CDR1 is MDHEN and CDR2 is SYDVKM. The CDR3 totals 14 residues. V was cut by 7 bases and J by 3 bases, with 16 bases left in between. CDR3 DNA: TGTGCCAGCACCGCGGACAGAATTGACTACGAGCAGTACTTC. Encoded protein: CASTADRIDYEQYF.

This rearrangement joins TRBV6-6 to TRBJ1-4; D perhaps matches TRBD1 (5 bases). Deletions cut 6 bases from V and 8 bases from J, with 19 bases between. This CDR3 spans 15 amino acids. Germline values: CDR1 MNHNY, CDR2 SVGAGI (reference sequence). CDR3 coding DNA: TGTGCCAGCAGCCCTACTCAGGGTAGAAAGGAAAAACTGTTTTTT. The encoded protein is CASSPTQGRKEKLFF.

This chain joins TRBV27 and TRBJ2-3; D might be TRBD1 or TRBD2, each matching 5 bases. The CDR3 is 17 residues long. Germline assignment: CDR1 MNHEY and CDR2 SMNVEV (reference sequence). V shed 4 bases and J shed 7 bases, with 24 bases lying between them. CDR3 sequence reads: CASSSRAGTLAMNTQYF. Here the CDR3 DNA reads TGTGCCAGCAGTTCAAGGGCCGGGACCCTAGCTATGAATACGCAGTATTTT.

The chain employs TRBV11-3 and TRBJ2-5; a weak D match, TRBD1 (6 bases). Germline V gene lookup returns CDR1 SGHNT and CDR2 YENEEA. This CDR3 is 15 amino acids long. V gave up 3 bases and J gave up 0 bases, with 11 bases separating them. The CDR3, as DNA: TGTGCCAGCAGCTTGGGGGCAGGGAACCAAGAGACCCAGTACTTC. As protein: CASSLGAGNQETQYF.

The chain uses TRBV5-1 and TRBJ2-3; a weak D match, TRBD1 (6 bases). CDR3 length: 16 amino acids. Trimming took off 2 bases at V and 1 base at J, with 14 bases between the two ends. Germline V gene sequence: CDR1 SGHRS, CDR2 YFSETQ. CDR3 loop: CASSLPDSYGTDTQYF. In nucleotides, the CDR3 is TGCGCCAGCAGCTTACCGGACAGTTACGGCACAGATACGCAGTATTTT.

The chain combines TRBV5-1 with TRBJ2-7; 7 bases are shared with TRBD2. Trimming took 4 bases from V and 7 from J; bases not matched to a gene: 17. The CDR3 covers 16 residues. Germline-derived CDR1 and CDR2 are SGHRS and YFSETQ. The CDR3 protein is CASSPGQGVGGGEQYF. CDR3 coding DNA: TGCGCCAGCAGCCCGGGTCAGGGAGTAGGCGGGGGAGAGCAGTACTTC.

V gene TRBV2 combines with J gene TRBJ2-7; possibly TRBD1 for D (5 bases). Germline loops: CDR1 SNHLY, CDR2 FYNNEI. V lost 3 bases, J lost 11 bases, and 11 bases lay in between. CDR3 length equals 11 residues. CDR3 residues: CASSDEGVKYF. CDR3 coding DNA: TGTGCCAGCAGTGATGAAGGGGTCAAGTACTTC.

This clone appeared once. The rearrangement links TRBV4-1 to TRBJ1-3; 10 bases agree with TRBD1. The CDR3 extends over 16 amino acids. Germline V lookup: CDR1 MGHRA, CDR2 YSYEKL. Unmatched junction bases numbered 4, after V lost 1 base and J lost 4 bases. The CDR3 sequence: CASSQADRGLGNTIYF. DNA of the CDR3: TGCGCCAGCAGCCAAGCGGACAGGGGGTTGGGAAACACCATATATTTT.

This clone was recorded a few times. The CDR3 nucleotides read TGTGCCAGCAGCGCGACAGGAGGGGGCGAGCAGTACTTC. It yields the protein CASSATGGGEQYF. The chain combines TRBV7-9 with TRBJ2-7, with D perhaps given as TRBD1 or TRBD2 (6 bases each). Germline V CDR1 and CDR2: SEHNR, FQNEAQ (reference sequence). V shed 5 bases and J shed 6 bases, with 14 bases lying between them. CDR3 length equals 13 residues.

In this sample, this clone turned up once. The genes are TRBV6-8 and TRBJ2-5; D might be TRBD1 or TRBD2, each matching 5 bases. The V and J ends lost 7 bases and 4 bases respectively, with 19 bases between them. The CDR3 runs 15 residues. CDR1 is MNHGY, CDR2 SAAAGT, per germline. The CDR3 protein is CASNGARRDRETQYF. CDR3 coding DNA: TGTGCCAGCAACGGGGCGCGCCGTGACCGAGAGACCCAGTACTTC.

The chain combines TRBV6-1 with TRBJ2-1, with 8 bases that match TRBD2. V gave up 1 base and J gave up 7 bases; unmatched junction bases: 9. The CDR3 runs to 16 residues. From germline, CDR1 is MNHNS and CDR2 SASEGT. CDR3 nucleotide sequence: TGTGCCAGCAGTGAAGAGGCCGGGAGGGCCGTGAATGAGCAGTTCTTC. It yields the protein CASSEEAGRAVNEQFF.

The genes are TRBV19 and TRBJ1-5; 7 bases line up with TRBD1. V was pared by 2 bases and J by 1 base, with 2 bases of the junction left unmatched. The germline CDR1 and CDR2 sequences are LNHDA and SQIVND (reference sequence). The CDR3 has 15 residues. The CDR3 bases are TGTGCCAGTAGTATACCGGGACAGAGCAATCAGCCCCAGCATTTT. This sequence encodes CASSIPGQSNQPQHF. The full variable domain, rest sourced from reference TRBV19 and TRBJ1-5, is DGGITQSPKYLFRKEGQNVTLSCEQNLNHDAMYWYRQDPGQGLRLIYYSQIVNDFQKGDIAEGYSVSREKKESFPLTVTSAQKNPTAFYLCASSIPGQSNQPQHFGDGTRLSIL.

The J gene is TRBJ2-7, the V gene TRBV5-3; the D is unclear. TRBV5-3 is treated as an ORF (open reading frame) with a function not yet certain. The V end was cut by 6 bases, the J end by 3 bases, with 13 bases between. This CDR3 contains 13 residues. The chain's CDR3 is CARKAVPDYEQYF. The CDR3 nucleotides read TGTGCCAGAAAGGCTGTCCCTGACTACGAGCAGTACTTC.

This clone was counted between two and nine times. The V and J genes are TRBV19 and TRBJ1-4, with 7 bases matching TRBD1. V lost 6 bases, J lost 8 bases, and 6 bases stayed unmatched. This CDR3 is 13 amino acids long. Germline values: CDR1 LNHDA, CDR2 SQIVND (reference sequence). CDR3 in amino acids: CASSPGTAEKLFF. CDR3 sequence (DNA): TGTGCCAGTAGCCCCGGGACAGCAGAAAAACTGTTTTTT.

The chain couples TRBV28 to TRBJ2-5; 9 nucleotides line up with TRBD1. The CDR3 sequence is 16 residues long. In germline, CDR1 is MDHEN, CDR2 SYDVKM. V shed 6 bases and J 11 bases; nucleotides not matched to a gene: 19. The CDR3 loop is CASSPPRGQGSGEQYF. The CDR3 DNA sequence: TGTGCCAGCAGCCCCCCTAGGGGACAGGGCTCAGGGGAGCAGTACTTC.

This rearrangement joins TRBV9 to TRBJ1-1; TRBD1 agrees at 11 bases. This CDR3 spans 15 amino acids. Germline lookup yields CDR1 SGDLS and CDR2 YYNGEE. Trimming cost V 4 bases and J 7 bases; bases outside gene matches: 9. CDR3 sequence: CASSSDRGRMGEAFF. The CDR3 region has the DNA TGTGCCAGCAGCTCGGACAGGGGGCGCATGGGTGAAGCTTTCTTT.

The V gene is TRBV2, the J gene TRBJ2-3; 7 bases match TRBD1. CDR1 SNHLY and CDR2 FYNNEI come from the germline V gene. The CDR3 consists of 14 residues. J gave up 4 bases and V 6 bases, and 7 bases lay outside the gene matches. The CDR3 spells CASSFTGAADTQYF. The CDR3 DNA reads as TGTGCCAGCAGCTTTACAGGGGCGGCAGATACGCAGTATTTT.

The V and J genes are TRBV9 and TRBJ2-3, with D uncertain. CDR1 and CDR2 from the germline V gene are SGDLS and YYNGEE. Trimming took 4 bases from V and 2 from J, leaving 20 bases between them. CDR3 size: 17 residues. CDR3 sequence reads: CASSPTSGALFTDTQYF. DNA of the CDR3: TGTGCCAGCAGCCCAACCTCGGGTGCGCTCTTCACAGATACGCAGTATTTT.

The V and J genes are TRBV11-2 and TRBJ2-1, with D possibly TRBD2 on 6 matching bases. The germline V and J ends were trimmed by 4 bases and 1 base, with 17 bases remaining between them. The length of the CDR3 is 17 residues. Germline V lookup: CDR1 SGHAT, CDR2 FQNNGV. CDR3 DNA: TGTGCCAGCAGCTCCCGGAGGAGCGGGCCTTCCTACAATGAGCAGTTCTTC. Residues: CASSSRRSGPSYNEQFF.